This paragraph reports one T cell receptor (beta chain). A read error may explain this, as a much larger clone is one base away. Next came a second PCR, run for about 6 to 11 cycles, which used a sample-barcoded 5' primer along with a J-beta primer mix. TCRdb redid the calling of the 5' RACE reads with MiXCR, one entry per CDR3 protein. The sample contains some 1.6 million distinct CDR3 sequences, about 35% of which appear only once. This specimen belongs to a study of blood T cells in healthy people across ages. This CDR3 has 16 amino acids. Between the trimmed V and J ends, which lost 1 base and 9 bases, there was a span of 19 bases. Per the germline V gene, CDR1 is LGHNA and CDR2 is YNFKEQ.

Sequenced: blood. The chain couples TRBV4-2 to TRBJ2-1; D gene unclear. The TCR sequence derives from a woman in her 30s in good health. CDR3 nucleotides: TGTGCCAGCAGCCAAGGGGGAACACGGAAGAGAAGTGAGCAGTTCTTC. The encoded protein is CASSQGGTRKRSEQFF.